The rows below give T cell receptor beta chains drawn from one sample of a study of radiotherapy plus CTLA-4 blockade in lung cancer. Sequencing was performed with immunoSEQ multiplex PCR; in TCRdb, only in-frame clones are kept and a portion is missing. This sample has roughly 42,000 clones, with 63% found just once. Sequencing used peripheral blood, obtained from a patient treated with radiotherapy plus ipilimumab. These receptors all come from a human donor with non-small cell lung cancer who had a partial response to radiotherapy plus ipilimumab. The CDR3 runs from the conserved cysteine through the conserved F or W. D genes are given only for firm matches. A clone size is listed for some rows: how often the clone was seen (once, few, many), or a class if it is expanded.

J	size	D	V	DNA	CDR3
TRBJ1-1	once	NA	TRBV13	TGTGCCAGCAGCTTAATCGCGGTGAACACTGAAGCTTTCTTT	CASSLIAVNTEAFF
TRBJ2-3	NA	NA	TRBV11-2	TGTGCCAGCAGCTTAGGTACGAGAGCGGCTCGCACAGATACGCAGTATTTT	CASSLGTRAARTDTQYF
TRBJ1-4	once	NA	TRBV6-1	TGTGCCAGCAGCACGGTAGGGGGAAAGGTTGAAAAACTGTTTTTT	CASSTVGGKVEKLFF
TRBJ2-2	NA	NA	TRBV18	TGTGCCAGCTCACCACTGTCCGCGAACACCGGGGAGCTGTTTTTT	CASSPLSANTGELFF
TRBJ2-7	NA	NA	TRBV7-9	TGTGCCAGCAGCTTTTGGACAGCCGGGGACGAGCAGTACTTC	CASSFWTAGDEQYF
TRBJ1-4	NA	TRBD1	TRBV7-9	TGTGCCAGCAGCTCCCGGGACAGGGATGTAGAACTGTTTTTT	CASSSRDRDVELFF
TRBJ2-7	few	TRBD1	TRBV30	TGTGCCTGGAGCGCCGGGACAGGGGTCGTCTACGAGCAGTACTTC	CAWSAGTGVVYEQYF
TRBJ2-1	few	TRBD1	TRBV7-9	TGTGCCAGCAGCAGACAGGGAAGAACGGTTTCAGGCAATGAGCAGTTCTTC	CASSRQGRTVSGNEQFF
TRBJ2-6	NA	NA	TRBV19	TGTGCCAGTAGTCTAGGTCCTCTCTCTGGGGCCAACGTCCTGACTTTC	CASSLGPLSGANVLTF
TRBJ2-7	NA	NA	TRBV9	TGTGCCAGCAGCGTAGCCCTAGCTGACGAGCAGTACTTC	CASSVALADEQYF
TRBJ2-7	NA	TRBD1	TRBV6-1	TGTGCCACTGGACAGGAGGCCTACGAGCAGTACTTC	CATGQEAYEQYF
TRBJ1-4	few	NA	TRBV2	TGTGCCAGCAGTGAAGGGACGGGAGTGGAAAAACTGTTTTTT	CASSEGTGVEKLFF
TRBJ1-5	few	NA	TRBV19	TGTGCCAGTAGTTATCGGGACTCCTGGCAGCCCCAGCATTTT	CASSYRDSWQPQHF
TRBJ2-7	NA	NA	TRBV14	TGTGCCAGCAGCCTTACTTACGAGCAGTACTTC	CASSLTYEQYF
TRBJ1-1	NA	NA	TRBV10-1	TGCGCCAGCAGTGAGGGAAGGAGCACTGAAGCTTTCTTT	CASSEGRSTEAFF
TRBJ2-1	NA	TRBD2	TRBV10-3	TGTGCCATCAGTGAGTCAAGTCCTAGCGGCTCCTACAATGAGCAGTTCTTC	CAISESSPSGSYNEQFF
TRBJ2-5	NA	TRBD2	TRBV5-1	TGCGCCAGCAGCTTAGGGACTAGCGGCCAAGAGACCCAGTACTTC	CASSLGTSGQETQYF
TRBJ2-3	NA	NA	TRBV6-6	TGTGCCAGCAGTTTGGGTCTTAGCATGGCGCAGTATTTT	CASSLGLSMAQYF
TRBJ2-6	NA	NA	TRBV18	TGTGCCAGCTCACCATATCAAGCACCTCCTTCCTCTGGGGCCAACGTCCTGACTTTC	CASSPYQAPPSSGANVLTF
TRBJ1-1	NA	NA	TRBV10-2	TGCGCCAGCCGGACACGAACTCTTGAAGCTTTCTTT	CASRTRTLEAFF
TRBJ1-4	few	NA	TRBV6-5	TGTGCCAGCAGTGATCAGAACGAAAAACTGTTTTTT	CASSDQNEKLFF
TRBJ2-3	once	NA	TRBV4-3	TGCGCCAGCAGCCAAGATCCGGGCGGGGGCCGTGAGGATACGCAGTATTTT	CASSQDPGGGREDTQYF